The rows below give T cell receptor beta chains drawn from one sample of a study of blood T cells in healthy people across ages. TCRdb reprocessed the 5' RACE reads via MiXCR and lists one record per CDR3 protein. Of 600,000 to 800,000 distinct CDR3 sequences listed, 52% were seen once; the top ten hold roughly 13%. Sequenced material: blood. These receptors were taken from a woman aged 80 or older in good health. Each CDR3 is given with its conserved first and last residue. D genes are given only for firm matches. Clone size, where shown, is once, few, many, or a class for clones that have expanded.

d_call	v_call	clone_size	j_call	cdr3_aa	cdr3_nt
.	TRBV7-2	once	TRBJ2-7	CASSRLPGEEYEQYF	TGTGCCAGCAGCCGCCTCCCGGGAGAAGAGTACGAGCAGTACTTC
.	TRBV21-1	.	TRBJ1-1	CASSKYADLNTEAFF	TGTGCCAGCAGCAAATACGCAGACCTGAACACTGAAGCTTTCTTT
TRBD2	TRBV5-1	.	TRBJ2-3	CASSLAGRRADTQYF	TGCGCCAGCAGCTTGGCCGGGAGGCGGGCAGATACGCAGTATTTT
.	TRBV28	.	TRBJ1-1	CASSYGVTEAFF	TGTGCCAGCAGTTACGGGGTAACTGAAGCTTTCTTT
TRBD1	TRBV6-6	.	TRBJ1-5	CASSTGQGRNQPQHF	TGTGCCAGCAGTACGGGACAGGGTAGAAATCAGCCCCAGCATTTT
.	TRBV7-2	.	TRBJ2-2	CANSLTSRTGELFF	TGTGCCAACAGCTTAACTAGTAGAACCGGGGAGCTGTTTTTT
.	TRBV5-1	.	TRBJ2-1	CASSAGGPLREQFF	TGCGCCAGCAGCGCCGGGGGACCTTTGAGAGAGCAGTTCTTC
TRBD1	TRBV5-1	many	TRBJ2-3	CASSWKVRDRRTDTQYF	TGCGCCAGCAGCTGGAAGGTCCGGGACAGAAGAACAGATACGCAGTATTTT
TRBD2	TRBV7-2	.	TRBJ2-1	CASRPRTSGGGTQFF	TGTGCCAGCAGGCCTCGGACTAGCGGGGGGGGGACCCAGTTCTTC
.	TRBV6-6	many	TRBJ2-7	CASFDLYEQYF	TGTGCCAGCTTTGACCTCTACGAGCAGTACTTC
.	TRBV20-1	.	TRBJ2-4	CSARLGRGLLAKNIQYF	TGCAGTGCTAGATTGGGAAGGGGACTGCTAGCCAAAAACATTCAGTACTTC
.	TRBV13	.	TRBJ2-4	CASSLTPTKNIQYF	TGTGCCAGCAGCTTGACGCCAACCAAAAACATTCAGTACTTC
.	TRBV20-1	.	TRBJ1-2	CSARARRGYTF	TGCAGTGCTAGAGCTCGGCGGGGCTACACCTTC
.	TRBV7-9	.	TRBJ1-1	CASSCGENTEAFF	TGTGCCAGCAGCTGCGGGGAGAACACTGAAGCTTTCTTT
.	TRBV4-2	.	TRBJ1-1	CASSQDSVGQMNSEAFF	TGTGCCAGCAGCCAAGATTCGGTGGGACAAATGAACAGTGAAGCTTTCTTT
.	TRBV2	few	TRBJ1-5	CASTLVTNQPQHF	TGTGCCAGCACCCTGGTCACCAATCAGCCCCAGCATTTT
.	TRBV12-3/TRBV12-4	.	TRBJ1-4	CASSALTTNEKLFF	TGTGCCAGCAGTGCGCTCACGACAAATGAAAAACTGTTTTTT
.	TRBV3-1	many	TRBJ2-4	CASSQGVGLSIQYF	TGTGCCAGCAGCCAAGGGGTAGGATTAAGCATTCAGTACTTC
.	TRBV4-1	many	TRBJ2-1	CASSLGVWDEQFF	TGCGCCAGCAGCCTAGGAGTATGGGATGAGCAGTTCTTC
.	TRBV6-5	many	TRBJ2-1	CASSYSVENEQFF	TGTGCCAGCAGTTACTCAGTCGAAAATGAGCAGTTCTTC
.	TRBV28	many	TRBJ2-1	CASSLGVGGNEQFF	TGTGCCAGCAGTTTGGGCGTAGGGGGAAATGAGCAGTTCTTC
.	TRBV7-9	.	TRBJ1-1	CASSPTSGQTEAFF	TGTGCCAGCAGCCCCACGTCGGGGCAGACTGAAGCTTTCTTT
.	TRBV20-1	few	TRBJ1-1	CSAGRQLNMNTEAFF	TGCAGTGCGGGAAGACAGCTCAACATGAACACTGAAGCTTTCTTT
.	TRBV28	.	TRBJ1-1	CASRRGGNTEAFF	TGTGCCAGCAGGAGAGGGGGGAACACTGAAGCTTTCTTT
.	TRBV20-1	few	TRBJ2-5	CSARDRTKGETQYF	TGCAGTGCTAGAGATCGGACTAAAGGAGAGACCCAGTACTTC
.	TRBV7-7	few	TRBJ2-5	CASSFGLQETQYF	TGTGCCAGCAGCTTTGGCTTGCAAGAGACCCAGTACTTC
TRBD2	TRBV7-3	many	TRBJ2-3	CASSSPGRVADTQYF	TGTGCCAGCAGCTCTCCCGGGAGGGTAGCAGATACGCAGTATTTT
TRBD1	TRBV18	few	TRBJ1-6	CASSPGTGVNSPLHF	TGTGCCAGCTCACCCGGGACAGGGGTCAATTCACCCCTCCACTTT
.	TRBV2	few	TRBJ1-5	CASSDGSGNQPQHF	TGTGCCAGCAGTGATGGTTCCGGCAATCAGCCCCAGCATTTT
TRBD2	TRBV20-1	once	TRBJ2-1	CSAASGLAGVNEQFF	TGCAGTGCTGCTTCGGGACTAGCGGGAGTCAATGAGCAGTTCTTC
TRBD1	TRBV10-3	.	TRBJ1-2	CAISQDRAFGGYTF	TGTGCCATCAGCCAGGACAGGGCGTTTGGTGGCTACACCTTC
TRBD1	TRBV18	.	TRBJ2-1	CASSPGSGQGSRETQFF	TGTGCCAGCTCACCAGGATCGGGACAGGGCTCTAGAGAGACCCAGTTCTTC
TRBD1	TRBV9	.	TRBJ2-4	CASSVSTGGVKNIQYF	TGTGCCAGCAGCGTTTCGACAGGGGGTGTCAAAAACATTCAGTACTTC
.	TRBV3-1	.	TRBJ2-5	CASSQDRVGPETQYF	TGTGCCAGCAGCCAAGATCGGGTCGGGCCAGAGACCCAGTACTTC
TRBD2	TRBV5-1	many	TRBJ2-1	CASSLGTSGREQFF	TGCGCCAGCAGCTTAGGGACTAGCGGGAGGGAGCAGTTCTTC
.	TRBV29-1	many	TRBJ2-1	CSIRVIEQFF	TGCAGCATCAGGGTTATTGAGCAGTTCTTC
.	TRBV7-8	.	TRBJ1-2	CASSSDRHNYGYTF	TGTGCCAGCAGCTCTGACAGGCATAACTATGGCTACACCTTC
.	TRBV20-1	.	TRBJ1-1	CSASRFNTEAFF	TGCAGTGCTAGTAGGTTCAACACTGAAGCTTTCTTT
.	TRBV11-2	few	TRBJ2-4	CASSFGNRAKNIQYF	TGTGCCAGCAGCTTCGGGAACCGGGCCAAAAACATTCAGTACTTC
.	TRBV29-1	.	TRBJ1-2	CSVGGPNYGYTF	TGCAGCGTTGGGGGCCCAAACTATGGCTACACCTTC
TRBD2	TRBV7-2	many	TRBJ2-1	CASSTYSGAYNEQFF	TGTGCCAGCAGTACATATAGCGGGGCTTACAATGAGCAGTTCTTC
TRBD1	TRBV18	.	TRBJ2-7	CASSPLLTGSAYEQYF	TGTGCCAGCTCACCATTGTTGACAGGGTCGGCCTACGAGCAGTACTTC
TRBD2	TRBV7-2	.	TRBJ2-3	CASSPGIGLGTDTQYF	TGTGCCAGCAGCCCAGGGATCGGACTAGGAACAGATACGCAGTATTTT
.	TRBV4-3	.	TRBJ2-1	CASSQDRFRELEQFF	TGCGCCAGCAGCCAAGATCGGTTCCGGGAGCTTGAGCAGTTCTTC
.	TRBV5-1	.	TRBJ2-7	CASSLNPTGNEQYF	TGCGCCAGCAGCTTGAACCCGACAGGTAACGAGCAGTACTTC
.	TRBV10-3	many	TRBJ2-7	CAISPQDYEQYF	TGTGCCATCAGCCCCCAGGACTACGAGCAGTACTTC
TRBD1	TRBV5-1	.	TRBJ2-2	CASSSSVGQGSTGELFF	TGCGCCAGCAGCTCGTCTGTGGGACAGGGATCCACCGGGGAGCTGTTTTTT
TRBD1	TRBV11-2	many	TRBJ2-1	CASRFRDRYNEQFF	TGTGCCAGCCGATTCCGGGACAGATACAATGAGCAGTTCTTC
TRBD2	TRBV5-1	many	TRBJ2-1	CASSSEGGGGLYNEQFF	TGCGCCAGCAGCTCCGAGGGCGGGGGGGGCCTCTACAATGAGCAGTTCTTC
TRBD2	TRBV29-1	.	TRBJ2-1	CSVVGTSGGNEQFF	TGCAGCGTCGTCGGGACTAGCGGGGGCAATGAGCAGTTCTTC
.	TRBV20-1	.	TRBJ2-7	CSARDHRMNSYEQYF	TGCAGTGCTAGAGATCACAGAATGAATTCCTACGAGCAGTACTTC
.	TRBV12-3/TRBV12-4	.	TRBJ2-5	CASSSAFLAGLETQYF	TGTGCCAGCAGTTCGGCCTTTCTCGCCGGTCTGGAGACCCAGTACTTC
.	TRBV9	.	TRBJ2-2	CASGRQNTGELFF	TGTGCCAGTGGGAGGCAGAACACCGGGGAGCTGTTTTTT
.	TRBV7-9	many	TRBJ2-5	CASSTYRQFLGETQYF	TGTGCCAGCAGCACCTACCGACAGTTTTTAGGGGAGACCCAGTACTTC
.	TRBV5-6	many	TRBJ2-1	CASSSSAGPPIYNEQFF	TGTGCCAGCAGCTCCTCGGCCGGGCCCCCCATCTACAATGAGCAGTTCTTC
.	TRBV5-1	once	TRBJ2-2	CASSYGVQGTTGELFF	TGCGCCAGCAGCTATGGGGTTCAGGGGACCACCGGGGAGCTGTTTTTT
.	TRBV20-1	.	TRBJ1-4	CSASRNEKLFF	TGCAGTGCCAGCCGCAATGAAAAACTGTTTTTT
.	TRBV7-2	few	TRBJ1-6	CASSGRQALGPLHF	TGTGCCAGCAGCGGGCGACAGGCACTGGGACCCCTCCACTTT
.	TRBV7-2	many	TRBJ2-3	CASSFRGRETDTQYF	TGTGCCAGCAGCTTTCGGGGGCGCGAAACAGATACGCAGTATTTT